This T cell receptor beta chain derives from a study of blood T cell repertoires in COVID-19. Study-level background: The origin of the acute and convalescent COVID-19 samples was the United States, Italy and Spain.

The protocol was immunoSEQ multiplex PCR, while the TCRdb copy is restricted to in-frame clones and leaves out a portion. The sample lists around 99,000 clones; 84% were seen once. V shed 2 bases, J shed 8 bases, and the junction held 13 bases outside the gene matches. Germline values: CDR1 SGHRS, CDR2 YFSETQ. The CDR3 runs to 16 residues. Sequencing was done on a sample of peripheral blood. The V gene is TRBV5-1, the J gene TRBJ2-1; 7 nucleotides agree with TRBD2. The clonotype comes from a human donor in a cohort sampled during active COVID-19. CDR3 amino acids: CASSLRPRGGRDEQFF. CDR3 in DNA: TGCGCCAGCAGCTTACGCCCGCGGGGCGGGAGAGATGAGCAGTTCTTC.